This T cell receptor beta chain was captured by sequencing in a study of blood T cell repertoires in COVID-19. Looking at the study overall: Collection of acute and convalescent COVID-19 samples took place in the United States, Italy and Spain. T cells, B-cell-depleted T cells, or PBMCs provided the cDNA or gDNA that served as material.

In the authors' methods: Amplification of reference gene primers provided the estimated nucleated cell counts. The repertoire was sequenced with immunoSEQ multiplex PCR; TCRdb's copy has only in-frame clones and lacks some. Clone size and V and J calls were adopted from that table, with D and trimming inferred from the DNA. The data contain approximately 66,000 clones, around 70% of them seen just once; the ten biggest clones take up 22%. This clone came up once. V shed 1 base and J shed 2 bases, with 11 bases lying between them. Germline V gene lookup returns CDR1 GTSNPN and CDR2 SVGIG (reference sequence). CDR3 length: 15 amino acids.

This sequence originates from a man between 60 and 75 years old with acute or convalescent COVID-19. Sequenced: peripheral blood. The rearrangement uses TRBV30 and TRBJ1-4; D unresolved. This chain's CDR3 is CAWSGGLATNEKLFF. CDR3 bases: TGTGCCTGGAGTGGTGGTCTTGCGACTAATGAAAAACTGTTTTTT.